Listed below are T cell receptor beta chains from one sample, sequenced in a study of blood T cell repertoires in COVID-19. Assay used: immunoSEQ multiplex PCR; TCRdb lists only in-frame clones, some missing. Among about 240,000 clones listed, roughly 88% were seen once. The specimen was peripheral blood. The receptors derive from a man older than 75 with acute or convalescent COVID-19. The conserved cysteine and the conserved F or W are not part of the CDR3 here. Some rows have no size entry. The others give once, few or many, or a class for an expanded clone.

V	J	size	CDR3
TRBV7-9	TRBJ2-3	once	ASSLDPLTDTQY
TRBV9	TRBJ1-2	.	ASSESTGSYGYT
TRBV7-9	TRBJ1-5	.	ASSLGRGQGVQPQH
TRBV19	TRBJ2-1	once	ASSTEAGGSYNEQF
TRBV7-9	TRBJ2-5	once	ASSTDGGPRETQY
TRBV6-6	TRBJ1-4	.	ASHLVGGEKLF
TRBV7-8	TRBJ2-5	.	ASSLVPQQETQY
TRBV4-3	TRBJ1-2	once	ASSQDYRGPYYGYT
TRBV28	TRBJ2-7	.	ASSTLQGVEQY
TRBV10-2	TRBJ2-7	.	ASSEPRSYEQY
TRBV3-1/TRBV3-2	TRBJ1-5	.	ASSQYPAGTGVFAQPQH
TRBV18	TRBJ2-2	.	ASSPRTQTSGSSYTGELF
TRBV7-8	TRBJ1-4	.	ASSLVTGEMRKLL
TRBV28	TRBJ1-4	.	ASSPPRFNEKLF
TRBV12-3/TRBV12-4	TRBJ2-7	.	ASRGLAVDEQY
TRBV7-3	TRBJ1-1	.	ASSSGSNTEAF
TRBV20-1	TRBJ2-3	once	SASDRATQY
TRBV18	TRBJ1-1	.	ASSPNGQTEAF
TRBV3-1/TRBV3-2	TRBJ2-1	.	ASSHSGSGGKNEQF
TRBV5-4	TRBJ2-6	.	ASSLAVSGANVLT
TRBV6-5	TRBJ1-6	few	ASSYSDRNSPLH
TRBV11-2	TRBJ1-1	.	ASSLGANTEAF
TRBV19	TRBJ1-6	.	ASSITGWDSPLH
TRBV28	TRBJ1-2	.	ASSLYLGNYGYT
TRBV7-8	TRBJ1-2	.	ASSSTGANYGYT
TRBV7-2	TRBJ2-5	.	ASSLGAQETQY
TRBV6-2/TRBV6-3	TRBJ1-5	.	ASSDTGLSNQPQH
TRBV6-6	TRBJ1-5	once	ASSTGLQPQH
TRBV3-1/TRBV3-2	TRBJ1-3	.	ASSQAPRGNTIY
TRBV15	TRBJ2-7	once	ATSRQGALREQY
TRBV5-5	TRBJ1-6	.	ASSFGTGNSPLH
TRBV11-2	TRBJ1-4	.	ASSLSQGPEKLF
TRBV5-6	TRBJ2-7	.	ASSGLYEQY
TRBV7-6	TRBJ1-5	.	ASSLSTGSGQPQH
TRBV5-1	TRBJ2-7	.	ASSSTPGQGSYEQY
TRBV18	TRBJ1-5	.	ASSPQTGQNQPQH
TRBV6-5	TRBJ1-1	.	ASSREAGTEAF
TRBV3-1/TRBV3-2	TRBJ2-7	few	ASSLGDRAYEQY
TRBV6-5	TRBJ2-6	.	ATAGGANGANVLT
TRBV15	TRBJ2-7	.	ATSFGGVSSYEQY
TRBV5-5	TRBJ2-5	once	ASSKQGDQETQY
TRBV2	TRBJ2-1	.	ASSPRQGLDYNEQF
TRBV2	TRBJ1-5	.	ASNDLGQGGQPQH
TRBV7-3	TRBJ2-7	.	ASSSLAGGGEQY
TRBV5-1	TRBJ2-1	.	ASSLNEAGSSYNEQF
TRBV7-8	TRBJ1-4	.	ASSNRGATNEKLF
TRBV29-1	TRBJ1-1	.	SAKDSLNTEAF
TRBV7-7	TRBJ2-5	once	ASSLAGAEGETQY
TRBV5-1	TRBJ1-2	.	ASSLGPGQGAVYGYT
TRBV5-6	TRBJ1-1	.	ASRDRGYGGTEAF
TRBV6-5	TRBJ1-2	.	ASTEGGIDYGYT
TRBV5-1	TRBJ1-1	.	ASSPDSLTTEAF
TRBV7-9	TRBJ1-5	few	ASSLGQSSNQPQH
TRBV5-1	TRBJ1-2	.	ASSARGQGQYGYT
TRBV6-6	TRBJ1-6	.	ASSPHGTEGSPLH
TRBV5-6	TRBJ2-1	.	ASSYLGQAAYNEQF
TRBV7-9	TRBJ1-1	.	VSQGAGEAF